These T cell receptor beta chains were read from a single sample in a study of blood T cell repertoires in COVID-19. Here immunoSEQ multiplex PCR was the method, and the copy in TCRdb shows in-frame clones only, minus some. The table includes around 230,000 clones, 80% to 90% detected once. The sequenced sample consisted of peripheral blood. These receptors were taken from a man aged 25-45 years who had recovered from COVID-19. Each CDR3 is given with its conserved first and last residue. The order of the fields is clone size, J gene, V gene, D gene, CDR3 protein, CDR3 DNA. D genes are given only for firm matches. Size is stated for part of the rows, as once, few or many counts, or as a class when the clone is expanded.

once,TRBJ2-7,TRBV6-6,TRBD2,CASSLRTSGAIYEQYF,TGTGCCAGCAGTTTGAGAACTAGCGGGGCGATATACGAGCAGTACTTC
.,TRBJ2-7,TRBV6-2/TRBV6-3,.,CASSYFGGTSYEQYF,TGTGCCAGCAGTTACTTTGGCGGGACCTCCTACGAGCAGTACTTC
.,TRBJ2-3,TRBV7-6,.,CASSPGVITDTQYF,TGTGCCAGCAGCCCGGGGGTAATCACAGATACGCAGTATTTT
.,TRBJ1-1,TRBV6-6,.,CASSYSGQRDTEAFF,TGTGCCAGCAGTTATTCAGGACAGAGGGACACTGAAGCTTTCTTT
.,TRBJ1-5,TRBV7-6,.,CASSLVGGLGNQPQHF,TGTGCCAGCAGCTTAGTCGGGGGGCTTGGGAATCAGCCCCAGCATTTT
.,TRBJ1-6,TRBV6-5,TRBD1,CASSLEGQGSTPLHF,TGTGCCAGCAGTCTTGAGGGACAGGGGTCGACACCCCTCCACTTT
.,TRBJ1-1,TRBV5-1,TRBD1,CASSWGQGDTEAFF,TGCGCCAGCAGCTGGGGACAGGGGGACACTGAAGCTTTCTTT
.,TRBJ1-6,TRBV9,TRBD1,CASSVFDRVSSYNSPLHF,TGTGCCAGCAGCGTATTTGACAGGGTTAGCTCCTATAATTCACCCCTCCACTTT
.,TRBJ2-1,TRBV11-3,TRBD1,CASSFTGGGEQFF,TGTGCCAGCAGCTTTACAGGGGGTGGTGAGCAGTTCTTC
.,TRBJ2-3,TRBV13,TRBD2,CASSGRGAGDTDTQYF,TGTGCCAGCAGCGGGCGGGGAGCGGGAGACACAGATACGCAGTATTTT
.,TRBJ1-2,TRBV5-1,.,CASSPVDRQYGYTF,TGCGCCAGCAGCCCGGTTGACAGGCAGTATGGCTACACCTTC
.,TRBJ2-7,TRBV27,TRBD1,CASSLSLGQALYEQYF,TGTGCCAGCAGTTTATCTCTGGGACAGGCCCTCTACGAGCAGTACTTC
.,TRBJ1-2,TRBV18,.,CASSLPNPGDGYTF,TGTGCCAGCTCACTCCCAAACCCCGGGGATGGCTACACCTTC
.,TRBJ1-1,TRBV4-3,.,CASSPTAVRQAFF,TGCGCCAGCAGCCCCACCGCTGTCAGGCAAGCTTTCTTT
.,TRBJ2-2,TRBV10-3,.,CAISEQGKVFTGELFF,TGTGCCATCAGTGAACAGGGAAAGGTCTTCACCGGGGAGCTGTTTTTT
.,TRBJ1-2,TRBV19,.,CASSIEINYGYTF,TGTGCCAGTAGTATCGAGATTAACTATGGCTACACCTTC
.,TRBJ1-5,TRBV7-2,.,CASSVYSMRNQPQHF,TGTGCCAGCAGCGTTTACAGCATGAGAAATCAGCCCCAGCATTTT
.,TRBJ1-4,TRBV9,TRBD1,CAPRTGAVATNEKLFF,TGTGCCCCTAGGACAGGGGCCGTCGCAACTAATGAAAAACTGTTTTTT
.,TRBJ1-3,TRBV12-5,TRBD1,CASGLLRDSGNTIYF,TGTGCTAGTGGTTTGCTCCGGGACAGTGGAAACACCATATATTTT
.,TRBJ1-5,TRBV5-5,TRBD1,CASSWTGVNQPQHF,TGTGCCAGCAGCTGGACAGGAGTCAATCAGCCCCAGCATTTT
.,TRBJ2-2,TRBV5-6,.,CASSLGLANTGELFF,TGTGCCAGCAGCTTGGGGCTGGCGAACACCGGGGAGCTGTTTTTT
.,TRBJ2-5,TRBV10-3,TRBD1,CAIRPGQGETQYF,TGTGCCATCAGGCCTGGACAGGGTGAGACCCAGTACTTC
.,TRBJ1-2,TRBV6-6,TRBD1,CASSPRDRGLSNYGYTF,TGTGCCAGCAGTCCCCGGGACAGGGGGCTATCTAACTATGGCTACACCTTC
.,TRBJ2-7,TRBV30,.,CAWERTYEQYF,TGTGCCTGGGAGAGAACTTACGAGCAGTACTTC
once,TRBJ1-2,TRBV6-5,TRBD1,CASSYLQGGDYGYTF,TGTGCCAGCAGTTACCTACAGGGGGGGGACTATGGCTACACCTTC
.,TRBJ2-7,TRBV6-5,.,CASSYSDYSYEQYF,TGTGCCAGCAGTTACTCAGACTATTCCTACGAGCAGTACTTC
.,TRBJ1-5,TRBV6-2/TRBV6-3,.,CASSYVPNSNQPQHF,TGTGCCAGCAGTTACGTCCCAAACTCAAATCAGCCCCAGCATTTT
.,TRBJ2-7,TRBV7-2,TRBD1,CASSLDRGYDEQYF,TGTGCCAGCAGCTTAGACAGGGGGTACGACGAGCAGTACTTC
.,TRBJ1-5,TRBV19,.,CASSNAGIYSNQPQHF,TGTGCCAGTAGTAATGCAGGGATCTATAGCAATCAGCCCCAGCATTTT
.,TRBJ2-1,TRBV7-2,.,CASSLAGGPVDEQFF,TGTGCCAGCAGCTTAGCGGGGGGGCCCGTGGATGAGCAGTTCTTC
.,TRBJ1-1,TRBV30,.,CAWTKGANTEAFF,TGTGCCTGGACCAAGGGAGCAAACACTGAAGCTTTCTTT
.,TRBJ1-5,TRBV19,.,CASTRGYGDNQPQHF,TGTGCCAGTACCCGAGGGTATGGTGACAATCAGCCCCAGCATTTT
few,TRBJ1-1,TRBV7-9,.,CASSPNTDSGTEAFF,TGTGCCAGCAGCCCAAACACGGATTCAGGCACTGAAGCTTTCTTT
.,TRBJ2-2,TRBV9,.,CASSVVSFTLTGELFF,TGTGCCAGCAGCGTAGTGAGCTTTACGTTAACCGGGGAGCTGTTTTTT
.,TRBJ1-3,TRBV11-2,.,CASSLVTSSGNTIYF,TGTGCCAGCAGCTTAGTAACGAGCTCTGGAAACACCATATATTTT
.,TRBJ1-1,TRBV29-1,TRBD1,CSVGRQGGTEAFF,TGCAGCGTTGGGAGACAGGGGGGAACTGAAGCTTTCTTT
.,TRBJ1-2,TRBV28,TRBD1,CASSPGTGNYGYTF,TGTGCCAGCAGCCCCGGGACAGGGAATTATGGCTACACCTTC
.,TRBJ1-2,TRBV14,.,CASSQDGRSGWGYTF,TGTGCCAGCAGCCAAGATGGTCGGTCAGGCTGGGGCTACACCTTC
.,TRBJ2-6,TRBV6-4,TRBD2,CASSFNGGGTGANVLTF,TGTGCCAGCAGTTTCAACGGGGGGGGAACCGGGGCCAACGTCCTGACTTTC
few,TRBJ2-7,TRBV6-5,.,CASSFPGQIYEQYF,TGTGCCAGCAGTTTTCCGGGTCAGATCTACGAGCAGTACTTC
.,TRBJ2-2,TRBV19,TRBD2,CASTPLGGGTPNTGELFF,TGTGCCAGTACCCCTCTCGGCGGGGGGACCCCGAACACCGGGGAGCTGTTTTTT
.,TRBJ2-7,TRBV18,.,CASSPPRNSYEQYF,TGTGCCAGCTCACCACCCCGGAACAGCTACGAGCAGTACTTC
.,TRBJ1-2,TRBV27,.,CASSYGGTYGYTF,TGTGCCAGCAGTTACGGAGGGACCTATGGCTACACCTTC
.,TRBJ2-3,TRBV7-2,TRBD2,CASSLRGGETDTQYF,TGTGCCAGCAGCTTACGCGGGGGGGAAACAGATACGCAGTATTTT
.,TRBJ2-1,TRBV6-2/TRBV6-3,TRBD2,CASSSFTSGYNEQFF,TGTGCCAGCAGTTCTTTCACTAGCGGATACAATGAGCAGTTCTTC
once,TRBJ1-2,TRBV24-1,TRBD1,CATSDTDRDHGYTF,TGTGCCACCAGTGACACAGACAGGGACCATGGCTACACCTTC
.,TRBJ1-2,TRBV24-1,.,CATSRSVYYGYTF,TGTGCCACCAGTCGTTCCGTATACTATGGCTACACCTTC
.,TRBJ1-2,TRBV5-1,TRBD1,CASSYLGQDYGYTF,TGCGCCAGCAGTTACCTTGGACAGGACTATGGCTACACCTTC
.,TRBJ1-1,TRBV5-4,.,CASSLKRYTEAFF,TGTGCCAGCAGCTTGAAGAGGTACACTGAAGCTTTCTTT
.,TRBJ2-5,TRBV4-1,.,CASSQGQETQYF,TGCGCCAGCAGCCAGGGGCAGGAGACCCAGTACTTC